The rows below give T cell receptor beta chains drawn from one sample of a study of T cells after yellow fever vaccination. TCRdb used MiXCR to reprocess the 5' RACE reads, holding one entry per CDR3 protein. The table includes under 550,000 distinct CDR3 sequences, roughly a fifth detected once. Sequencing was performed on PBMCs, taken less than 25 days after the first yellow fever vaccination. These receptor sequences come from a man younger than 35 who received the YFV17D yellow fever vaccine. The CDR3 runs from the conserved cysteine through the conserved F or W. The D gene is left open where the match is weak. A clone size is listed for some rows: how often the clone was seen (once, few, many), or a class if it is expanded.

j_gene: TRBJ1-2
abundance: .
d_gene: TRBD1
v_gene: TRBV7-2
CDR3nt: TGTGCCAGCAGCGACGGACAGGGGATGAATGGCTACACCTTC
CDR3aa: CASSDGQGMNGYTF

j_gene: TRBJ1-5
abundance: .
d_gene: .
v_gene: TRBV7-9
CDR3nt: TGTGCCAGCAGCCCAAAGGGCAATCAGCCCCAGCATTTT
CDR3aa: CASSPKGNQPQHF

j_gene: TRBJ1-6
abundance: few
d_gene: .
v_gene: TRBV30
CDR3nt: TGTGCCTGGTCCCGCGGGCCAGGGGTTTCACCCCTCCACTTT
CDR3aa: CAWSRGPGVSPLHF

j_gene: TRBJ1-1
abundance: .
d_gene: .
v_gene: TRBV5-1
CDR3nt: TGCGCCAGCAGCCCGGGGGGGCAGCCAGCTTTCTTT
CDR3aa: CASSPGGQPAFF

j_gene: TRBJ2-1
abundance: few
d_gene: TRBD2
v_gene: TRBV6-2/TRBV6-3
CDR3nt: TGTGCCAGCAGTTACTCCTGGCGGGGGGGCCAGGGTGAGCAGTTCTTC
CDR3aa: CASSYSWRGGQGEQFF

j_gene: TRBJ2-3
abundance: .
d_gene: TRBD2
v_gene: TRBV20-1
CDR3nt: TGCAGTGCTGGAGGACTAGCGGGGGACACAGATACGCAGTATTTT
CDR3aa: CSAGGLAGDTDTQYF

j_gene: TRBJ2-3
abundance: many
d_gene: TRBD2
v_gene: TRBV20-1
CDR3nt: TGCAGTGCCCCGACTACTAGCGGGAGCACAGATACGCAGTATTTT
CDR3aa: CSAPTTSGSTDTQYF

j_gene: TRBJ1-4
abundance: few
d_gene: .
v_gene: TRBV6-5
CDR3nt: TGTGCCAGCAGTTACTCGACCGTAGCTCGAGAAAAACTGTTTTTT
CDR3aa: CASSYSTVAREKLFF

j_gene: TRBJ2-1
abundance: few
d_gene: TRBD1
v_gene: TRBV7-2
CDR3nt: TGTGCCAGCAGCTTAGGTGGCAGGGGGCTTGAGCAGTTCTTC
CDR3aa: CASSLGGRGLEQFF

j_gene: TRBJ1-4
abundance: few
d_gene: TRBD1
v_gene: TRBV5-4
CDR3nt: TGTGCCAGCAGCCCCGCCTCAGGGGGGGGTGAAAAACTGTTTTTT
CDR3aa: CASSPASGGGEKLFF

j_gene: TRBJ2-2
abundance: .
d_gene: TRBD2
v_gene: TRBV5-1
CDR3nt: TGCGCCAGCAGGTCTAGACTAGCGGCATCCCCTCTCGCGAACACCGGGGAGCTGTTTTTT
CDR3aa: CASRSRLAASPLANTGELFF

j_gene: TRBJ2-1
abundance: .
d_gene: .
v_gene: TRBV20-1
CDR3nt: TGCAGTGCTAGAATACTAGCTGGTGAGCAGTTCTTC
CDR3aa: CSARILAGEQFF

j_gene: TRBJ1-5
abundance: few
d_gene: .
v_gene: TRBV4-1
CDR3nt: TGCGCCAGCAGCCAAGCACTAACCAATCAGCCCCAGCATTTT
CDR3aa: CASSQALTNQPQHF

j_gene: TRBJ2-7
abundance: few
d_gene: .
v_gene: TRBV7-8
CDR3nt: TGTGCCAGCAGCTCTTTTGCGGGTCCCAACACCTACGAGCAGTACTTC
CDR3aa: CASSSFAGPNTYEQYF

j_gene: TRBJ2-4
abundance: few
d_gene: .
v_gene: TRBV9
CDR3nt: TGTGCCAGCAGCGTAGACCTAGCCCAAAACATTCAGTACTTC
CDR3aa: CASSVDLAQNIQYF

j_gene: TRBJ2-7
abundance: .
d_gene: .
v_gene: TRBV7-9
CDR3nt: TGTGCCAGCAGCTTAAGTAGTGGACCCATCGACGAGCAGTACTTC
CDR3aa: CASSLSSGPIDEQYF

j_gene: TRBJ1-3
abundance: few
d_gene: TRBD1
v_gene: TRBV7-9
CDR3nt: TGTGCCAGCAGCTCCCGGGGGACAGCCTCTGGAAACACCATATATTTT
CDR3aa: CASSSRGTASGNTIYF

j_gene: TRBJ2-7
abundance: few
d_gene: .
v_gene: TRBV6-2/TRBV6-3
CDR3nt: TGTGCCAGCAACCCCAACTACCGACGGACGAAGGGATATGAGCAGTACTTC
CDR3aa: CASNPNYRRTKGYEQYF

j_gene: TRBJ2-7
abundance: .
d_gene: .
v_gene: TRBV7-2
CDR3nt: TGTGCCAGCAGCTTAAACGTCGTAGGACCCTACGAGCAGTACTTC
CDR3aa: CASSLNVVGPYEQYF

j_gene: TRBJ2-1
abundance: many
d_gene: .
v_gene: TRBV7-8
CDR3nt: TGTGCCAGCAGCTTACGACAGTACAATGAGCAGTTCTTC
CDR3aa: CASSLRQYNEQFF

j_gene: TRBJ1-1
abundance: many
d_gene: .
v_gene: TRBV5-6
CDR3nt: TGTGCCAGCAGCTTGGTCAGGAACACTGAAGCTTTCTTT
CDR3aa: CASSLVRNTEAFF

j_gene: TRBJ1-2
abundance: .
d_gene: TRBD1
v_gene: TRBV7-2
CDR3nt: TGTGCCAGCAGCCCTGGACAGGGGAAGGTGTGGGGCTACACCTTC
CDR3aa: CASSPGQGKVWGYTF

j_gene: TRBJ2-1
abundance: few
d_gene: TRBD2
v_gene: TRBV4-1
CDR3nt: TGCGCCAGCAGCCAAGCGTCACTAGCGCTTGAGCAGTTCTTC
CDR3aa: CASSQASLALEQFF

j_gene: TRBJ2-2
abundance: .
d_gene: .
v_gene: TRBV12-3/TRBV12-4
CDR3nt: TGTGCCAGCGGAAAACAGGGGGAGCTGTTTTTT
CDR3aa: CASGKQGELFF

j_gene: TRBJ2-1
abundance: few
d_gene: .
v_gene: TRBV18
CDR3nt: TGTGCCAGCTCACCACCGAACGCGGAGAGCTCCTACAATGAGCAGTTCTTC
CDR3aa: CASSPPNAESSYNEQFF

j_gene: TRBJ2-7
abundance: .
d_gene: .
v_gene: TRBV7-9
CDR3nt: TGTGCCAGCAGCCCGACCGCCCAATCTCGGACAGCAACATTC
CDR3aa: CASSPTAQSRTATF

j_gene: TRBJ2-5
abundance: .
d_gene: .
v_gene: TRBV29-1
CDR3nt: TGCAGCGTTGGGGTTGCAGGGTGGGTTAAGACCCAGTACTTC
CDR3aa: CSVGVAGWVKTQYF

j_gene: TRBJ2-2
abundance: many
d_gene: .
v_gene: TRBV5-8
CDR3nt: TGTGCCAGCAGCCTGGGACTTTCAAACACCGGGGAGCTGTTTTTT
CDR3aa: CASSLGLSNTGELFF

j_gene: TRBJ2-3
abundance: few
d_gene: .
v_gene: TRBV7-2
CDR3nt: TGTGCCAGCAGCTTCAGTTGGGATACGCAGTATTTT
CDR3aa: CASSFSWDTQYF

j_gene: TRBJ1-5
abundance: few
d_gene: .
v_gene: TRBV7-6
CDR3nt: TGTGCCAGCAGCCCCCGCAGGGGTGATCAGCCCCAGCATTTT
CDR3aa: CASSPRRGDQPQHF

j_gene: TRBJ1-1
abundance: few
d_gene: .
v_gene: TRBV9
CDR3nt: TGTGCCAGCAGCGTAGCTACCGTCACAGGAGGCGACACTGAAGCTTTCTTT
CDR3aa: CASSVATVTGGDTEAFF

j_gene: TRBJ2-3
abundance: .
d_gene: TRBD1
v_gene: TRBV5-6
CDR3nt: TGTGCCAGCAGCGTGGGGACAGCTCCAACGCAGTATTTT
CDR3aa: CASSVGTAPTQYF

j_gene: TRBJ1-2
abundance: few
d_gene: .
v_gene: TRBV6-1
CDR3nt: TGTGCCAGCAGTCTTCGAAACAGGGTGGTCGATGGCTACACCTTC
CDR3aa: CASSLRNRVVDGYTF

j_gene: TRBJ2-7
abundance: .
d_gene: .
v_gene: TRBV30
CDR3nt: TGTGCCTGGAGTGTTGCAGGTTACGAGCAGTACTTC
CDR3aa: CAWSVAGYEQYF

j_gene: TRBJ1-5
abundance: .
d_gene: TRBD1
v_gene: TRBV12-3/TRBV12-4
CDR3nt: TGTGCCAGCAGTTCATACAGGGGGCAAGCGGTAAATCAGCCCCAGCATTTT
CDR3aa: CASSSYRGQAVNQPQHF

j_gene: TRBJ2-2
abundance: few
d_gene: TRBD2
v_gene: TRBV12-3/TRBV12-4
CDR3nt: TGTGCCAGCAGTCCCGCTAGCGGGGCCAGCGGGGAGCTGTTTTTT
CDR3aa: CASSPASGASGELFF

j_gene: TRBJ1-1
abundance: few
d_gene: .
v_gene: TRBV11-2
CDR3nt: TGTGCCAGCAGCTTAGATCCGAGAACTGAAGCTTTCTTT
CDR3aa: CASSLDPRTEAFF

j_gene: TRBJ1-2
abundance: .
d_gene: TRBD1
v_gene: TRBV7-2
CDR3nt: TGTGCCAGCAGCTTAGGGGGACAGGGGGCATACTATGGCTACACCTTC
CDR3aa: CASSLGGQGAYYGYTF

j_gene: TRBJ2-5
abundance: few
d_gene: .
v_gene: TRBV7-2
CDR3nt: TGTGCCAGCAGCTTAACCCGGGTAGAGACCCAGTACTTC
CDR3aa: CASSLTRVETQYF

j_gene: TRBJ1-3
abundance: many
d_gene: TRBD1
v_gene: TRBV7-2
CDR3nt: TGTGCCAGCAGTTTAGGGGGCGCCTCGGGAAACACCATATATTTT
CDR3aa: CASSLGGASGNTIYF

j_gene: TRBJ2-1
abundance: few
d_gene: TRBD1
v_gene: TRBV28
CDR3nt: TGTGCCAGCCATTTGGGGGGGACAGGGGGCCGTAATGAGCAGTTCTTC
CDR3aa: CASHLGGTGGRNEQFF

j_gene: TRBJ2-3
abundance: few
d_gene: TRBD2
v_gene: TRBV29-1
CDR3nt: TGCAGCGTTTTCCTACTAAAACTAGCGGGGGTCACAGATACGCAGTATTTT
CDR3aa: CSVFLLKLAGVTDTQYF

j_gene: TRBJ2-7
abundance: few
d_gene: TRBD1
v_gene: TRBV6-5
CDR3nt: TGTGCCAGCAGTTATTCCGCAGGGGGCTACGAGCAGTACTTC
CDR3aa: CASSYSAGGYEQYF

j_gene: TRBJ1-5
abundance: .
d_gene: .
v_gene: TRBV12-3/TRBV12-4
CDR3nt: TGTGCCAGCAGTTGGTCAGGGGTGCCCCAGCATTTT
CDR3aa: CASSWSGVPQHF

j_gene: TRBJ2-3
abundance: .
d_gene: .
v_gene: TRBV30
CDR3nt: TGTGCCTGGAGCCCCGGGACAGATACGCAGTATTTT
CDR3aa: CAWSPGTDTQYF

j_gene: TRBJ2-5
abundance: .
d_gene: .
v_gene: TRBV3-1
CDR3nt: TGTGCCAGCAGCCTGAGGGTGTTAAGAGGGGCCCAGTACTTC
CDR3aa: CASSLRVLRGAQYF

j_gene: TRBJ2-5
abundance: .
d_gene: .
v_gene: TRBV20-1
CDR3nt: TGCAGTGCTCTTGTACTAGACACGGAGACCCAGTACTTC
CDR3aa: CSALVLDTETQYF

j_gene: TRBJ1-1
abundance: few
d_gene: .
v_gene: TRBV5-1
CDR3nt: TGCGCCAGCAGCCACCAGGGAACTGAAGCTTTCTTT
CDR3aa: CASSHQGTEAFF

j_gene: TRBJ2-5
abundance: .
d_gene: TRBD2
v_gene: TRBV7-2
CDR3nt: TGTGCCAGCAGCTTAGGGGTACTAGCGGGGGGGCCAGAGACCCAGTACTTC
CDR3aa: CASSLGVLAGGPETQYF

j_gene: TRBJ1-2
abundance: few
d_gene: TRBD1
v_gene: TRBV12-3/TRBV12-4
CDR3nt: TGTGCCAGCAGTCCCGGGACAGAGGCTAACTATGGCTACACCTTC
CDR3aa: CASSPGTEANYGYTF

j_gene: TRBJ1-6
abundance: .
d_gene: TRBD1
v_gene: TRBV28
CDR3nt: TGTGCCAGCAGCCTTAGTCCGGGACAGGGGGGTTCACCCCTCCACTTT
CDR3aa: CASSLSPGQGGSPLHF

j_gene: TRBJ2-7
abundance: few
d_gene: TRBD2
v_gene: TRBV18
CDR3nt: TGTGCCAGCTCGAGGACTAGCGGGGGGGCCCACGAGCAGTACTTC
CDR3aa: CASSRTSGGAHEQYF

j_gene: TRBJ2-1
abundance: few
d_gene: TRBD2
v_gene: TRBV9
CDR3nt: TGTGCCAGCAGCTCGCGGACTAGCGGGGCCTACAATGAGCAGTTCTTC
CDR3aa: CASSSRTSGAYNEQFF

j_gene: TRBJ2-1
abundance: .
d_gene: TRBD2
v_gene: TRBV6-5
CDR3nt: TGTGCCAGCAGTTACGGACTAGCGGGGGACGTGCAGTTCTTC
CDR3aa: CASSYGLAGDVQFF

j_gene: TRBJ1-6
abundance: .
d_gene: TRBD1
v_gene: TRBV20-1
CDR3nt: TGCAGTGCACCTCAGACAGGGATAAATTCACCCCTCCACTTT
CDR3aa: CSAPQTGINSPLHF

j_gene: TRBJ2-7
abundance: .
d_gene: TRBD2
v_gene: TRBV12-5
CDR3nt: TGTGCTAGTGGGCCCGGGCTAGCGGACTACGAGCAGTACTTC
CDR3aa: CASGPGLADYEQYF

j_gene: TRBJ2-3
abundance: few
d_gene: TRBD2
v_gene: TRBV18
CDR3nt: TGTGCCAGCTCACCAGGACTAGGGGTCACAGATACGCAGTATTTT
CDR3aa: CASSPGLGVTDTQYF

j_gene: TRBJ2-7
abundance: few
d_gene: .
v_gene: TRBV7-9
CDR3nt: TGTGCCAGCAGCTCAGGACAGAGGGTTCCCTACGAGCAGTACTTC
CDR3aa: CASSSGQRVPYEQYF

j_gene: TRBJ2-5
abundance: .
d_gene: TRBD2
v_gene: TRBV20-1
CDR3nt: TGCAGTGCTCGGCGGGGGGGGCCGGGAGAGACCCAGTACTTC
CDR3aa: CSARRGGPGETQYF